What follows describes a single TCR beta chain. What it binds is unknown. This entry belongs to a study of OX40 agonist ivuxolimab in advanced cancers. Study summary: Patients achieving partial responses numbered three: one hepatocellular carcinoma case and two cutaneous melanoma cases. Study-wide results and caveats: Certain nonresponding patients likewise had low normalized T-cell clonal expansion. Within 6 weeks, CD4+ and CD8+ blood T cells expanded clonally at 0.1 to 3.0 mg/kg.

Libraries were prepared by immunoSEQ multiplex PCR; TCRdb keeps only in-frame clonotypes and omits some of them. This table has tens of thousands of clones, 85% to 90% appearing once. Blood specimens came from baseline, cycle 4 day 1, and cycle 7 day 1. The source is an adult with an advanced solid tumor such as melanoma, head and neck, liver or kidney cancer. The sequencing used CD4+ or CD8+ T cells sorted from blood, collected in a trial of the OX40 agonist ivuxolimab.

CDR3 nucleotide sequence: TGTGCCAGCAGCGAGCGGACAGCTGGAAACACCATATATTTT. This codes for CASSERTAGNTIYF. This chain joins TRBV9 and TRBJ1-3; a weak D match, TRBD1 (6 bases). This CDR3 region has 14 residues. Trimming removed 3 bases from V and 2 bases from J, with 9 bases in between. Germline V gene sequence: CDR1 SGDLS, CDR2 YYNGEE.